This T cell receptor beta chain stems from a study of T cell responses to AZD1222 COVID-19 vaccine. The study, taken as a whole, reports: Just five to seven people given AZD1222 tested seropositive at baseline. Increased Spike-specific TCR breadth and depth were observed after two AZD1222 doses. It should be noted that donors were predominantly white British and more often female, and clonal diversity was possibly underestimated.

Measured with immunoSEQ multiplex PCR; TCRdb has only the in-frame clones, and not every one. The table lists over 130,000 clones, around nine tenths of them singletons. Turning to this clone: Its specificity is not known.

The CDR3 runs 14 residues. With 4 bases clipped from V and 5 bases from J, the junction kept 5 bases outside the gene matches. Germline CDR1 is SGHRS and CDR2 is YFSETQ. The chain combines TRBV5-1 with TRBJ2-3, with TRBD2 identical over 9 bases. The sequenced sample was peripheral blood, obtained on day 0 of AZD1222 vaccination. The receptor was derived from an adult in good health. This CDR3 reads CASSPSGTLDTQYF. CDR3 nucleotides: TGCGCCAGCAGCCCTAGCGGGACCTTAGATACGCAGTATTTT.